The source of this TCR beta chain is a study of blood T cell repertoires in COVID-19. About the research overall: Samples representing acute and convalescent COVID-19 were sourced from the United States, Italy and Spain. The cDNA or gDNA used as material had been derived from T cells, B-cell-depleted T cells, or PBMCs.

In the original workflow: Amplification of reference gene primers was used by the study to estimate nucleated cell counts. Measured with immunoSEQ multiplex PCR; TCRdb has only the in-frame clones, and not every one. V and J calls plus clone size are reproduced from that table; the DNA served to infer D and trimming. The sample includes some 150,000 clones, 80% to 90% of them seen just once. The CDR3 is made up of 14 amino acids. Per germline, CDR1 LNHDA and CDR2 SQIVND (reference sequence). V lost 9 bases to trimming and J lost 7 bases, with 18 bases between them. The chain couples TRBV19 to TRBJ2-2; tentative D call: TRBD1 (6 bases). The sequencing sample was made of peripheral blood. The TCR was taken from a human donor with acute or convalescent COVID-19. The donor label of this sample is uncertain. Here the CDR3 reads CASTTGLTGGELFF. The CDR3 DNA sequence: TGTGCCAGCACCACAGGGCTAACGGGCGGGGAGCTGTTTTTT.